These 29 T cell receptor beta chains were all obtained from the same sample, sequenced in a study of cytomegalovirus exposure and HLA in healthy donors. This PCR relied on a set of 60 Vbeta primers and 13 Jbeta primers. This table comes from immunoSEQ multiplex PCR, and its TCRdb copy is limited to in-frame clones, with some not included. This sample has a few hundred thousand clones, with approximately 84% found just once. Sequencing used PBMCs. These receptors were collected from a woman in her forties in good health and CMV-seropositive.

The chain combines TRBV14 with TRBJ1-4; D perhaps matches TRBD1 (5 bases). Germline lookup yields CDR1 SGHDN and CDR2 FVKESK. The CDR3 length is 16 residues. V lost 4 bases and J lost 8, with 20 bases in between. The CDR3 loop is CASSPPRGGRGEKLFF. The CDR3 DNA reads TGTGCCAGCAGCCCCCCTCGTGGAGGGAGGGGAGAAAAACTGTTTTTT.

The V and J genes are TRBV5-1 and TRBJ2-5, with 9 bases lining up with TRBD2. The J call may be in error: the DNA end matches TRBJ2-7 better. CDR1 and CDR2 (germline): SGHRS, YFSETQ. This CDR3 has 15 amino acids. CDR3 DNA: TGCGCCAGCAGCTTGGGGCTAGCGGGAATCTACGAGCAGTACTTC. Protein: CASSLGLAGIYEQYF.

The table lists this clone with a few counts. DNA of the CDR3: TGTGCCAGCAGCTTTGGACAGGGCGAATTAGAAAAACTGTTTTTT. This gives the protein CASSFGQGELEKLFF. This sequence joins TRBV7-9 and TRBJ1-4; 8 bases agree with TRBD1. The V gene end was trimmed by 3 bases and the J gene end by 8 bases; junction bases not matched to a gene: 8. Per germline, CDR1 SEHNR and CDR2 FQNEAQ (reference sequence). This CDR3 is 15 amino acids long.

The V and J genes are TRBV28 and TRBJ2-7; 14 bases fit TRBD2. Germline V lookup: CDR1 MDHEN, CDR2 SYDVKM. J was trimmed by 5 bases and V by 5 bases; bases with no gene match: 5. The CDR3 is 15 amino acids. The CDR3 DNA reads TGTGCCAGCAGTCGGACTAGCGGGAGGCAGGACGAGCAGTACTTC. This encodes CASSRTSGRQDEQYF.

This chain connects TRBV2 to TRBJ2-5; D gene uncertain. The CDR3 runs to 15 residues. Germline CDR1 and CDR2: SNHLY and FYNNEI. With 7 bases removed from V and 0 bases from J, the gap between germline ends came to 15 bases. This CDR3 reads CASIEELLYQETQYF. The CDR3 DNA is TGTGCCAGCATAGAGGAATTGCTTTACCAAGAGACCCAGTACTTC.

This clone was observed a single time. V gene TRBV4-3 combines with J gene TRBJ2-1; 9 positions match TRBD2. The length of the CDR3 is 16 residues. Germline loops: CDR1 LGHNA, CDR2 YSLEER. V shed 0 bases, J shed 6 bases, and the junction held 6 bases outside the gene matches. CDR3 coding DNA: TGCGCCAGCAGCCAAGAGGTCCTAGCGGGACGCAATGAGCAGTTCTTC. Protein product: CASSQEVLAGRNEQFF.

This chain's CDR3 is CASSLIGQITDTQYF. CDR3 sequence (DNA): TGTGCCAGCAGTCTTATTGGACAGATCACAGATACGCAGTATTTT. The rearrangement joins TRBV6-5 to TRBJ2-3; D might be TRBD1 (6 bases). CDR1 MNHEY and CDR2 SVGAGI come from the germline V gene. V was trimmed by 5 bases and J by 2 bases, leaving 14 bases between them. The CDR3 extends over 15 amino acids.

The chain is built from TRBV9 and TRBJ2-5; tentatively, D is TRBD2 (6 bases). Per germline, CDR1 SGDLS and CDR2 YYNGEE. V shed 4 bases and J shed 5 bases, with 18 bases lying between them. The CDR3 loop spans 15 amino acids. The CDR3: CASSTSPGAGETQYF. In nucleotides, the CDR3 is TGTGCCAGCAGCACCTCCCCGGGAGCCGGGGAGACCCAGTACTTC.

V gene TRBV4-2 combines with J gene TRBJ2-1; 14 positions match TRBD2. CDR3 size: 16 residues. J lost 10 bases, V lost 3 bases, and 8 bases had no gene match. Germline values: CDR1 LGHNA, CDR2 YNFKEQ. Here the CDR3 DNA reads TGTGCCAGCAGCCAGATGGGACTAGCGGGAGCTCGAGAGCAGTTCTTC. The encoded protein is CASSQMGLAGAREQFF.

This clone was observed a single time. The genes are TRBV2 and TRBJ2-5; D call uncertain. The V gene lost 4 bases and the J gene lost 5 bases, with 8 bases spanning the gap. The CDR3 is made up of 12 amino acids. Germline V CDR1 and CDR2: SNHLY, FYNNEI. For the CDR3, the DNA is TGTGCCAGCAGTGGGGTCGGGGAGACCCAGTACTTC. Translating it yields CASSGVGETQYF.

The rearrangement joins TRBV19 to TRBJ2-3; TRBD2 is a possible D gene (6 bases). The V end lost 0 bases, the J end lost 10 bases, and 11 bases lay between the germline ends. Per the germline V gene, CDR1 is LNHDA and CDR2 is SQIVND (reference sequence). This CDR3 is 13 amino acids long. CDR3 residues: CASSIDAPGAQYF. The CDR3 nucleotides read TGTGCCAGTAGTATAGATGCCCCGGGGGCGCAGTATTTT.

In nucleotides, the CDR3 is TGCGCCAGCAGCCGAGGACACCTGAGCTCTGGAAACACCATATATTTT. Protein: CASSRGHLSSGNTIYF. The chain employs TRBV4-1 and TRBJ1-3; D possibly corresponds to TRBD1 (5 bases). The CDR3 has 16 residues. The V end lost 4 bases, the J end lost 0 bases, and 13 bases lay between the germline ends. CDR1 and CDR2 from the germline V gene are MGHRA and YSYEKL.

This clone was seen just once. The gene calls are TRBV11-3 and TRBJ1-2; D unclear. Germline V gene lookup returns CDR1 SGHNT and CDR2 YENEEA. This CDR3 has 14 amino acids. V was clipped by 5 bases and J by 0 bases, with 10 bases between them. The CDR3 region is CASSEDTSNYGYTF. In DNA, the CDR3 is TGTGCCAGCAGCGAGGATACTTCTAACTATGGCTACACCTTC.

This sequence joins TRBV30 and TRBJ2-2; D is undetermined. This CDR3 contains 13 residues. Germline lookup yields CDR1 GTSNPN and CDR2 SVGIG (reference sequence). Trimming stripped 3 bases from V and 0 bases from J, with 5 bases between. The CDR3 nucleotides read TGTGCCTGGAGGCGCCCGAACACCGGGGAGCTGTTTTTT. Its protein is CAWRRPNTGELFF.

The chain recombines TRBV5-4 with TRBJ2-7; 11 bases align to TRBD1. Germline assignment: CDR1 SGHNT and CDR2 YYREEE (reference sequence). The CDR3 loop spans 14 amino acids. Trimming at V came to 4 bases and at J to 7 bases, leaving 7 bases not matched to a gene. The CDR3 nucleotides read TGTGCCAGCAGCAAGGACAGGGGGCAAGGGGAGCAGTACTTC. Protein product: CASSKDRGQGEQYF. The entire variable domain, with the rest obtained from reference TRBV5-4 and TRBJ2-7, is as follows: ETGVTQSPTHLIKTRGQQVTLRCSSQSGHNTVSWYQQALGQGPQFIFQYYREEENGRGNFPPRFSGLQFPNYSSELNVNALELDDSALYLCASSKDRGQGEQYFGPGTRLTVT.

This chain joins TRBV29-1 and TRBJ2-5; TRBD2 might be the D (5 bases). Per germline, CDR1 SQVTM and CDR2 ANQGSEA. V lost 6 bases to trimming and J lost 1 base, with 9 bases between them. The CDR3 is 12 amino acids. The CDR3 region is CSVAGIQETQYF. The CDR3, as DNA: TGCAGCGTCGCGGGCATCCAAGAGACCCAGTACTTC. Together with reference TRBV29-1 and TRBJ2-5, the CDR3 gives the full variable domain: SAVISQKPSRDICQRGTSLTIQCQVDSQVTMMFWYRQQPGQSLTLIATANQGSEATYESGFVIDKFPISRPNLTFSTLTVSNMSPEDSSIYLCSVAGIQETQYFGPGTRLLVL.

The chain uses TRBV7-9 and TRBJ2-1; D gene ambiguous. The germline V gene has CDR1 SEHNR and CDR2 FQNEAQ (reference sequence). CDR3 length equals 15 residues. Trimming removed 5 bases at V and 0 bases at J, with 11 bases between. In DNA, the CDR3 is TGTGCCAGCAGCACGTTGGCTAGCTCCTACAATGAGCAGTTCTTC. Translated, it gives CASSTLASSYNEQFF. Drawing the rest from reference TRBV7-9 and TRBJ2-1, the complete variable domain is DTGVSQNPRHKITKRGQNVTFRCDPISEHNRLYWYRQTLGQGPEFLTYFQNEAQLEKSRLLSDRFSAERPKGSFSTLEIQRTEQGDSAMYLCASSTLASSYNEQFFGPGTRLTVL.

This rearrangement joins TRBV5-1 to TRBJ1-1; 11 bases align to TRBD1. J was trimmed by 1 base and V by 4 bases; bases with no gene match: 15. The CDR3 covers 19 residues. Germline CDR1 SGHRS, CDR2 YFSETQ. CDR3: CASSLSRDRGKGENTEAFF. The CDR3 nucleotides are TGCGCCAGCAGCCTGTCCCGGGACAGGGGGAAGGGTGAGAACACTGAAGCTTTCTTT.

The chain employs TRBV6-5 and TRBJ2-7, with D unresolved. The CDR3 sequence is 13 residues long. Germline V gives CDR1 MNHEY, CDR2 SVGAGI. Trimming removed 6 bases at V and 6 bases at J, with 15 bases between. CDR3 region: CASRRFEVGEQYF. DNA for the CDR3: TGTGCCAGCAGGCGTTTTGAGGTCGGCGAGCAGTACTTC.

This chain connects TRBV29-1 to TRBJ1-3, with D perhaps TRBD1 (6 bases). Germline V gene data show CDR1 as SQVTM and CDR2 as ANQGSEA. V was pared by 6 bases and J by 0 bases, with 15 bases between. The CDR3 consists of 15 residues. CDR3 DNA: TGCAGCGTAGACGAGGGGGTTTCCTCTGGAAACACCATATATTTT. This encodes CSVDEGVSSGNTIYF.

In the case of this clone: The same CDR3 is also encoded by other DNA sequences in this sample. The chain links TRBV6-5 to TRBJ1-2; D is perhaps TRBD1 (5 bases). V dropped 7 bases and J dropped 7 bases, with 19 bases sitting between them. CDR3 length: 14 amino acids. The germline gives CDR1 MNHEY, CDR2 SVGAGI. DNA of the CDR3: TGTGCCAGCATCCCTTCAGGGTCCCCGGGTGGCTACACCTTC. This gives the protein CASIPSGSPGGYTF.

The chain employs TRBV6-1 and TRBJ2-2, with 7 bases aligning to TRBD1. With 4 bases clipped from V and 3 bases from J, the junction kept 5 bases outside the gene matches. The germline CDR1 and CDR2 sequences are MNHNS and SASEGT. This CDR3 has 15 amino acids. DNA of the CDR3: TGTGCCAGCAGTGCACGACAGGGATACACCGGGGAGCTGTTTTTT. Its protein is CASSARQGYTGELFF.

The chain links TRBV19 to TRBJ1-1; a possible D gene is TRBD1 (5 bases). V shed 5 bases and J shed 1 base, with 11 bases lying between them. This CDR3 is 14 amino acids long. Germline V gene sequence: CDR1 LNHDA, CDR2 SQIVND (reference sequence). CDR3 nucleotide sequence: TGTGCCAGTAGTGCCACAGGATGGAACACTGAAGCTTTCTTT. Translation: CASSATGWNTEAFF.

The chain combines TRBV6-1 with TRBJ2-1; maybe TRBD1 (5 bases). The CDR3 is made up of 16 amino acids. V was pared by 4 bases and J by 0 bases, with 13 bases between. In germline, CDR1 is MNHNS, CDR2 SASEGT. This CDR3 is CASSGGDLNSYNEQFF. The CDR3 bases are TGTGCCAGCAGTGGGGGCGACTTGAACTCCTACAATGAGCAGTTCTTC.

The chain combines TRBV18 with TRBJ1-1; perhaps TRBD1 as D (6 bases). CDR1 KGHSH and CDR2 LQKENI come from the germline V gene. Trimming took 1 base from V and 6 from J, leaving 9 bases between them. The length of the CDR3 is 13 residues. The CDR3 DNA sequence: TGTGCCAGCTCACCACGACAGGCCGCTGAAGCTTTCTTT. It yields the protein CASSPRQAAEAFF.

Written as DNA, the CDR3 is TGCAGCGTCCCCTCGGGTGCCCGGAGGGAAGCTTTCTTT. Translating gives CSVPSGARREAFF. The chain couples TRBV29-1 to TRBJ1-1; D is uncertain. Trimming took 6 bases from V and 8 from J, leaving 19 bases between them. The CDR3 is 13 amino acids. The V gene's germline CDR1 is SQVTM and CDR2 ANQGSEA.

This clone showed up just once. This sequence joins TRBV4-3 and TRBJ2-2; D unresolved. This CDR3 contains 14 residues. Germline CDR1 reads LGHNA; CDR2 reads YSLEER. V shed 1 base and J shed 8 bases, with 11 bases lying between them. In DNA form, the CDR3 reads TGCGCCAGCAGCCAAGTGGGCAGCCAGGGGGAGCTGTTTTTT. Translation gives CASSQVGSQGELFF.

This clone was seen once. V gene TRBV6-5 combines with J gene TRBJ2-7; D perhaps matches TRBD1 (5 bases). The CDR3 loop spans 13 amino acids. Trimming stripped 5 bases from V and 6 bases from J, with 14 bases between. Germline assignment: CDR1 MNHEY and CDR2 SVGAGI. The CDR3 protein is CASSPGQPLEQYF. As DNA, the CDR3 is TGTGCCAGCAGTCCTGGACAACCCCTCGAGCAGTACTTC.

V is TRBV5-6 and J is TRBJ2-2, with D maybe TRBD1 (6 bases). Trimming removed 3 bases at V and 0 bases at J, with 9 bases between. Germline loops: CDR1 SGHDT, CDR2 YYEEEE. There are 15 residues in the CDR3. The CDR3 protein is CASSYRATNTGELFF. The CDR3 nucleotides are TGTGCCAGCAGCTACAGGGCCACGAACACCGGGGAGCTGTTTTTT.